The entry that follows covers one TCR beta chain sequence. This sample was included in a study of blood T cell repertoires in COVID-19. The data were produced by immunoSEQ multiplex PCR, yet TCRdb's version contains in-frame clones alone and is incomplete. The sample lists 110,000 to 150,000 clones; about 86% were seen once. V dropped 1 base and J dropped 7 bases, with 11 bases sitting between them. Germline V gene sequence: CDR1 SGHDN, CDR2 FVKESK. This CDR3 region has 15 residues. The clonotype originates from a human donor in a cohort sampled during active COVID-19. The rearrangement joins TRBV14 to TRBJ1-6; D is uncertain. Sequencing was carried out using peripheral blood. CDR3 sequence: CASSQVRVGNSPLHF. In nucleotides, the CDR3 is TGTGCCAGCAGCCAAGTTCGGGTTGGGAATTCACCCCTCCACTTT.